These 26 T cell receptor beta chains came from one sample sequenced in a study of shared clonotypes between healthy human individuals. Assay used: immunoSEQ multiplex PCR; TCRdb lists only in-frame clones, some missing. In the table there are approximately 500,000 clones, about 75% of which are singletons. Input material: PBMCs. These receptors were collected from a middle-aged woman in good health. Some clones in this sample may be carry-over from other donors' samples.

In this sample, this clone turned up a few times. The rearrangement joins TRBV30 to TRBJ1-5, with a possible D match to TRBD1 (5 bases). From germline, CDR1 is GTSNPN and CDR2 SVGIG (reference sequence). This CDR3 is built from 13 residues. Trimming removed 2 bases at V and 6 bases at J, with 11 bases between. CDR3 protein: CAWSFGRGQPQHF. The CDR3, as DNA: TGTGCCTGGAGTTTCGGGAGGGGTCAGCCCCAGCATTTT.

The chain combines TRBV28 with TRBJ1-4; TRBD1 matches at 10 bases. J lost 8 bases, V lost 4 bases, and 7 bases had no gene match. The germline V gene encodes CDR1 MDHEN and CDR2 SYDVKM. The CDR3 has 15 residues. CDR3 residues: CASSSLGTGVEKLFF. In DNA, the CDR3 is TGTGCCAGCAGTTCCCTCGGGACAGGGGTCGAAAAACTGTTTTTT.

This rearrangement joins TRBV5-1 to TRBJ2-7, with TRBD2 matching 8 bases. The V gene's germline CDR1 is SGHRS and CDR2 YFSETQ. The CDR3 spans 16 residues. The junction had 5 bases not matched to a gene; V was cut back by 0 bases and J by 0 bases. For the CDR3, the DNA is TGCGCCAGCAGCTTGGTTAGCGGGACTAGCTCCTACGAGCAGTACTTC. This encodes CASSLVSGTSSYEQYF. Using reference TRBV5-1 and TRBJ2-7 for the parts outside the CDR3, the full variable domain is KAGVTQTPRYLIKTRGQQVTLSCSPISGHRSVSWYQQTPGQGLQFLFEYFSETQRNKGNFPGRFSGRQFSNSRSEMNVSTLELGDSALYLCASSLVSGTSSYEQYFGPGTRLTVT.

The chain recombines TRBV5-3 with TRBJ2-1; 7 nucleotides match TRBD1. TRBV5-3 is sorted into the ORF group, with uncertain function. This CDR3 has 12 residues. J was trimmed by 8 bases and V by 3 bases; bases with no gene match: 2. In DNA, the CDR3 is TGTGCCAGAAGCTCGACAGGGTATGAGCAGTTCTTC. This gives the protein CARSSTGYEQFF.

Only a few counts were recorded for this clone. The V gene is TRBV5-4, the J gene TRBJ1-2; D is ambiguous. Germline V gene sequence: CDR1 SGHNT, CDR2 YYREEE (reference sequence). The CDR3 sequence is 12 residues long. Deletions cut 0 bases from V and 4 bases from J, with 4 bases between. The CDR3 reads CASSLDSYGYTF. The CDR3 region has the DNA TGTGCCAGCAGCTTGGACAGCTATGGCTACACCTTC.

The table lists this clone with a few counts. The V call is TRBV7-2, the J call TRBJ1-5; maybe TRBD1 (6 bases). Between the trimmed V and J ends, which lost 5 bases and 7 bases, there was a span of 18 bases. CDR1 and CDR2 (germline): SGHTA, FQGNSA. The CDR3 covers 15 residues. The CDR3 region has the DNA TGTGCCAGCAGCGCCCAGGGGAGCGAAGGGCAGCCCCAGCATTTT. This codes for CASSAQGSEGQPQHF.

The sample holds a few counts of this clone. V and J are TRBV6-5 and TRBJ2-3, with D maybe TRBD1 (5 bases). Germline loops: CDR1 MNHEY, CDR2 SVGAGI. Trimming cost V 6 bases and J 4 bases, with 8 bases left between them. The CDR3 consists of 12 residues. For the CDR3, the DNA is TGTGCCAGCAGGGGGCAAGCAGATACGCAGTATTTT. It encodes CASRGQADTQYF.

The chain links TRBV7-2 to TRBJ2-5; D remains ambiguous. The DNA end lines up better with TRBJ2-7; the J call may be wrong. The CDR3 is 13 amino acids. Per the germline V gene, CDR1 is SGHTA and CDR2 is FQGNSA. This CDR3 reads CASSISIYYEQYF. CDR3 coding DNA: TGTGCCAGCAGCATCTCCATTTACTACGAGCAGTACTTC.

This clone was found many times. The V call is TRBV6-5, the J call TRBJ1-6; unclear D gene. The germline V gene has CDR1 MNHEY and CDR2 SVGAGI. Trimming took off 6 bases at V and 0 bases at J, with 6 bases between the two ends. This CDR3 is built from 14 residues. CDR3 amino acids: CASSSGSYNSPLHF. The CDR3 coding sequence is TGTGCCAGCAGCTCAGGCTCCTATAATTCACCCCTCCACTTT.

The table lists this clone with a count of one. The chain carries TRBV29-1 and TRBJ2-2, with D possibly being TRBD1 (7 bases). This CDR3 has 14 amino acids. Germline CDR1 is SQVTM and CDR2 is ANQGSEA. Trimming took 5 bases from V and 1 from J, leaving 11 bases between them. The CDR3 region is CSVLQGGNTGELFF. The CDR3 DNA reads as TGCAGCGTTCTGCAGGGGGGGAACACCGGGGAGCTGTTTTTT.

The chain employs TRBV18 and TRBJ2-7; 10 bases map to TRBD2. This CDR3 has 13 amino acids. The V and J ends lost 5 bases and 7 bases, in that order; junction bases with no gene match: 5. Germline loops: CDR1 KGHSH, CDR2 LQKENI. CDR3 bases: TGTGCCAGCTCAACGGGACTAGCGAGGGAGCAGTACTTC. Translating it yields CASSTGLAREQYF. Full variable domain (rest looked up from reference TRBV18 and TRBJ2-7): NAGVMQNPRHLVRRRGQEARLRCSPMKGHSHVYWYRQLPEEGLKFMVYLQKENIIDESGMPKERFSAEFPKEGPSILRIQQVVRGDSAAYFCASSTGLAREQYFGPGTRLTVT.

Worth noting for this clone: A far larger clone is just one base off, so this is likely a read error. V gene TRBV4-1 combines with J gene TRBJ1-5, with D possibly TRBD2 on 5 matching bases. The end of the DNA fits TRBJ2-3 better, so the J call may be wrong. This CDR3 has 16 residues. CDR1 is MGHRA and CDR2 is YSYEKL in the germline V gene. CDR3: CASSQDGGWSNQPQYF. DNA of the CDR3: TGCGCCAGCAGCCAAGATGGAGGTTGGAGCAATCAGCCCCAGTATTTT.

In its sample, this clone was seen many times. The chain uses TRBV28 and TRBJ2-5; TRBD2 matches at 14 bases. The V gene's germline CDR1 is MDHEN and CDR2 SYDVKM. The length of the CDR3 is 18 residues. With 6 bases clipped from V and 1 base from J, the junction kept 10 bases outside the gene matches. The CDR3, as DNA: TGTGCCAGCAGCCCGGGACTAGCGGGAGCTTCAGCCCAAGAGACCCAGTACTTC. Protein sequence: CASSPGLAGASAQETQYF.

This chain uses TRBV21-1 with TRBJ2-7; the D call in the table, TRBD2, was not verified against the DNA. TRBV21-1 is a pseudogene locus. CDR3 size: 15 residues. CDR3 DNA sequence: TGTGCCAGCAGCAAAGCGGCTAGCGCCTCCTACGAGCAGTACTTC. It specifies CASSKAASASYEQYF.

V and J are TRBV15 and TRBJ2-7; TRBD1 agrees at 7 bases. The J segment lost 7 bases and the V segment lost 4 bases, leaving 13 bases of the junction unmatched. Germline CDR1 LNHNV, CDR2 YYDKDF (reference sequence). CDR3 length: 15 residues. The CDR3, as DNA: TGTGCCACCAGCACCCCGACAGGGTCAAAGAAAGAGCAGTACTTC. Translating gives CATSTPTGSKKEQYF.

The V and J genes are TRBV7-3 and TRBJ1-2, with 8 nucleotides matching TRBD1. Germline loops: CDR1 SGHTA, CDR2 FQGTGA. The junction had 2 bases not matched to a gene; V was cut back by 4 bases and J by 4 bases. The CDR3 loop spans 13 amino acids. This CDR3 reads CASSSGQAYGYTF. The CDR3 DNA sequence: TGTGCCAGCAGCTCGGGACAGGCCTATGGCTACACCTTC.

This clone has ten or more counts. V gene TRBV7-9 combines with J gene TRBJ1-6; no firm D call. Trimming removed 5 bases at V and 7 bases at J, with 6 bases between. Per the germline V gene, CDR1 is SEHNR and CDR2 is FQNEAQ (reference sequence). The CDR3 contains 12 residues. As DNA, the CDR3 is TGTGCCAGCAGCACGATGAATTCACCCCTCCACTTT. Its protein product is CASSTMNSPLHF.

The chain couples TRBV28 to TRBJ2-1; 7 bases agree with TRBD2. The V gene's germline CDR1 is MDHEN and CDR2 SYDVKM. J was trimmed by 3 bases and V by 6 bases; bases with no gene match: 5. The CDR3 spans 14 residues. The CDR3 coding sequence is TGTGCCAGCAGCCAGAGCGGGATCTACAATGAGCAGTTCTTC. This sequence encodes CASSQSGIYNEQFF.

This clone is a singleton in its sample. The chain links TRBV7-3 to TRBJ2-1; D gene uncertain. CDR3 size: 16 residues. V lost 0 bases to trimming and J lost 4 bases, with 13 bases between them. Germline CDR1 SGHTA, CDR2 FQGTGA. The CDR3 reads CASSLTAVVRYNEQFF. The CDR3 DNA reads TGTGCCAGCAGCTTAACGGCAGTGGTCAGATACAATGAGCAGTTCTTC. Supplemented by reference TRBV7-3 and TRBJ2-1, the full variable domain reads GAGVSQTPSNKVTEKGKYVELRCDPISGHTALYWYRQSLGQGPEFLIYFQGTGAADDSGLPNDRFFAVRPEGSVSTLKIQRTERGDSAVYLCASSLTAVVRYNEQFFGPGTRLTVL.

This clone was counted a few times. The chain carries TRBV25-1 and TRBJ2-2, with D possibly matching TRBD2 (7 bases). This CDR3 has 18 amino acids. Germline V gene sequence: CDR1 MGHDK, CDR2 SYGVNS. The germline V and J ends were trimmed by 2 bases and 5 bases, with 21 bases remaining between them. The CDR3 spells CASSERGRASGPTGELFF. Here the CDR3 DNA reads TGTGCCAGCAGTGAACGGGGGCGGGCTAGCGGTCCTACCGGGGAGCTGTTTTTT. Full variable domain (outside the CDR3, taken from reference TRBV25-1 and TRBJ2-2): EADIYQTPRYLVIGTGKKITLECSQTMGHDKMYWYQQDPGMELHLIHYSYGVNSTEKGDLSSESTVSRIRTEHFPLTLESARPSHTSQYLCASSERGRASGPTGELFFGEGSRLTVL.

V and J are TRBV5-4 and TRBJ2-3; TRBD2 is a possible D gene (5 bases). The CDR3 runs 13 residues. The germline V gene encodes CDR1 SGHNT and CDR2 YYREEE (reference sequence). Trimming left V 0 bases short and J 10 bases short, with 12 bases between. The CDR3 protein is CASSLASSRAQYF. CDR3 coding DNA: TGTGCCAGCAGCTTGGCCTCTAGCCGAGCGCAGTATTTT.

This clone was counted at least ten times. The chain links TRBV6-5 to TRBJ2-7; 7 bases are shared with TRBD2. This CDR3 is built from 13 residues. V lost 10 bases to trimming and J lost 6 bases; unmatched junction nucleotides: 12. In germline, CDR1 is MNHEY, CDR2 SVGAGI. CDR3 nucleotides: TGTGCCACCCTTAACGGGAGGCCATGCGAGCAGTACTTC. This gives the protein CATLNGRPCEQYF.

The chain combines TRBV28 with TRBJ1-1; D not resolved. Germline V gene data show CDR1 as MDHEN and CDR2 as SYDVKM. The CDR3 totals 12 residues. V shed 6 bases and J shed 1 base, with 6 bases lying between them. For the CDR3, the DNA is TGTGCCAGCAGGGCTCCGAACACTGAAGCTTTCTTT. It codes for CASRAPNTEAFF.

The CDR3 sequence is CASSIVASGMMGEQFF. DNA of the CDR3: TGTGCCAGTAGTATAGTAGCCAGCGGGATGATGGGTGAGCAGTTCTTC. V usage is TRBV19 and J usage is TRBJ2-1; 7 nucleotides match TRBD2. With V trimmed by 1 base and J by 9 bases, 12 bases remained unmatched. Per germline, CDR1 LNHDA and CDR2 SQIVND (reference sequence). The CDR3 loop spans 16 amino acids.

This sequence joins TRBV10-3 and TRBJ2-1; TRBD2 matches 13 bases. Unmatched junction bases numbered 10, after V lost 6 bases and J lost 8 bases. Germline CDR1 ENHRY, CDR2 SYGVKD. The CDR3 loop spans 16 amino acids. The CDR3 protein is CAIRDWTSGSVDEQFF. The CDR3 coding sequence is TGTGCCATCAGGGACTGGACTAGCGGGAGTGTCGATGAGCAGTTCTTC.

The V call is TRBV5-5, the J call TRBJ1-1; D uncertain. Germline assignment: CDR1 SGHKS and CDR2 YYEKEE (reference sequence). The CDR3 spans 15 residues. With 1 base removed from V and 5 bases from J, the gap between germline ends came to 15 bases. The DNA of the CDR3 is TGTGCCAGCAGCTTGTTGGATACCGGGAGGACTGAAGCTTTCTTT. Protein: CASSLLDTGRTEAFF.